This T cell receptor (beta chain) was captured in a study of spatial heterogeneity in lung cancer. This clonotype has ten or more counts. Its specificity is not known. TCRdb passed the 5' RACE reads through MiXCR, listing each CDR3 protein once. Among some 23,000 distinct CDR3 sequences listed, 5% to 7% were seen once. The time point: sample taken at primary tumor resection. Notes on the study in general: Counts that tracked tumor mutation counts were those of expanded intratumoral alpha and beta TCRs.

Germline values: CDR1 SQVTM, CDR2 ANQGSEA. This CDR3 is built from 15 residues. V dropped 6 bases and J dropped 4 bases, with 22 bases sitting between them. The rearrangement joins TRBV29-1 to TRBJ2-7, with D maybe TRBD2 (7 bases). The sample in question was lung tumor tissue, obtained at surgery. The sequence was collected from a male donor with early-stage non-small cell lung cancer. This CDR3 reads CSVAPLAGARYEQYF. The CDR3 nucleotides are TGCAGCGTCGCCCCCCTCGCGGGGGCTCGGTACGAGCAGTACTTC.